The 23 T cell receptor beta chains listed next were all sequenced from one sample in a study of cytomegalovirus exposure and HLA in healthy donors. Primers for the PCR totalled 60 Vbeta and 13 Jbeta. TCRdb's copy holds only in-frame clones and misses some; the assay was immunoSEQ multiplex PCR. The sample includes under 150,000 clones, under 75% of them seen just once. The sample was PBMCs. The source is a middle-aged woman in good health and CMV-seronegative.

The rearrangement joins TRBV27 to TRBJ2-2; D ambiguous. CDR1 and CDR2 (germline): MNHEY, SMNVEV (reference sequence). The CDR3 has 12 residues. V was clipped by 4 bases and J by 6 bases, with 6 bases between them. The CDR3 protein is CASSSLSGELFF. CDR3 sequence (DNA): TGTGCCAGCAGTTCTTTATCCGGGGAGCTGTTTTTT.

V and J are TRBV7-9 and TRBJ1-2; D might be TRBD1 (6 bases). Per the germline V gene, CDR1 is SEHNR and CDR2 is FQNEAQ (reference sequence). Trimming removed 4 bases from V and 9 bases from J, with 9 bases in between. CDR3 length: 11 residues. Written as DNA, the CDR3 is TGTGCCAGCAGCTACAGGGACAGCTACACCTTC. As protein: CASSYRDSYTF.

This clone has a handful of counts. The chain couples TRBV14 to TRBJ2-7; TRBD2 agrees at 12 bases. This CDR3 has 19 residues. CDR1 SGHDN and CDR2 FVKESK come from the germline V gene. Trimming at V came to 3 bases and at J to 0 bases, leaving 12 bases not matched to a gene. The CDR3 is CASSHLASGGARSSYEQYF. The CDR3 bases are TGTGCCAGCAGCCATCTGGCTAGCGGGGGGGCCCGAAGCTCCTACGAGCAGTACTTC.

The chain carries TRBV25-1 and TRBJ1-2; D is ambiguous. Germline lookup yields CDR1 MGHDK and CDR2 SYGVNS. The CDR3 extends over 12 amino acids. V lost 3 bases and J lost 7, with 9 bases in between. The CDR3 DNA is TGTGCCAGCAGTGAGGGCTCCCGTGGCTACACCTTC. This gives the protein CASSEGSRGYTF.

A few counts support this clone. The chain recombines TRBV5-4 with TRBJ2-7, with TRBD2 as a possible D gene (6 bases). V was trimmed by 5 bases and J by 3 bases, leaving 15 bases between them. CDR3 length: 14 amino acids. Germline V CDR1 and CDR2: SGHNT, YYREEE (reference sequence). CDR3 bases: TGTGCCAGCAGTCAGGGACTGATGTACTACGAGCAGTACTTC. The encoded protein is CASSQGLMYYEQYF.

The V and J genes are TRBV7-2 and TRBJ1-1; weak D call: TRBD1 (5 bases). The CDR3 extends over 13 amino acids. Germline lookup yields CDR1 SGHTA and CDR2 FQGNSA. V lost 3 bases, J lost 5 bases, and 10 bases lay in between. The CDR3 region is CASSFYRITEAFF. CDR3 sequence (DNA): TGTGCCAGCAGCTTTTACAGGATAACTGAAGCTTTCTTT.

V and J are TRBV7-2 and TRBJ2-3; D is unclear. V lost 5 bases and J lost 0, with 15 bases in between. Germline V lookup: CDR1 SGHTA, CDR2 FQGNSA. There are 16 residues in the CDR3. The CDR3 loop is CASSPSLATSTDTQYF. The CDR3 nucleotides read TGTGCCAGCAGCCCCTCGTTAGCTACTAGCACAGATACGCAGTATTTT.

This chain connects TRBV6-6 to TRBJ2-1; D may be TRBD1 (5 bases). CDR3 length: 14 residues. Trimming removed 4 bases at V and 4 bases at J, with 11 bases between. Germline CDR1 and CDR2: MNHNY and SVGAGI (reference sequence). CDR3 loop: CASSSSTAYNEQFF. Here the CDR3 DNA reads TGTGCCAGCAGTTCCTCGACAGCTTACAATGAGCAGTTCTTC.

The V call is TRBV12-5, the J call TRBJ1-5; 9 bases match TRBD1. J gave up 1 base and V 0 bases, and 10 bases lay outside the gene matches. Germline V lookup: CDR1 LGHNT, CDR2 FRNRAP. The length of the CDR3 is 19 residues. This chain's CDR3 is CASGLVDIGQGNSNQPQHF. DNA for the CDR3: TGTGCTAGTGGTTTGGTCGACATAGGACAGGGGAACAGCAATCAGCCCCAGCATTTT. Looking up the rest from reference TRBV12-5 and TRBJ1-5 gives the full variable domain: DARVTQTPRHKVTEMGQEVTMRCQPILGHNTVFWYRQTMMQGLELLAYFRNRAPLDDSGMPKDRFSAEMPDATLATLKIQPSEPRDSAVYFCASGLVDIGQGNSNQPQHFGDGTRLSIL.

The J gene is TRBJ2-3, the V gene TRBV19, with no clear D. CDR3 length: 14 amino acids. With 3 bases removed from V and 4 bases from J, the gap between germline ends came to 11 bases. Germline V gene data show CDR1 as LNHDA and CDR2 as SQIVND (reference sequence). The CDR3 bases are TGTGCCAGTAGTATCCCCTCGGTGGCAGATACGCAGTATTTT. This codes for CASSIPSVADTQYF.

The rearrangement joins TRBV4-3 to TRBJ2-7; perhaps TRBD1 as D (5 bases). Trimming left V 2 bases short and J 5 bases short, with 13 bases between. Per germline, CDR1 LGHNA and CDR2 YSLEER. CDR3 length: 14 amino acids. CDR3 region: CASSQSAGWNEQYF. Written as DNA, the CDR3 is TGCGCCAGCAGCCAATCAGCAGGGTGGAACGAGCAGTACTTC.

In this sample, this clone turned up once. The V call is TRBV4-3, the J call TRBJ2-1; a possible D gene is TRBD2 (7 bases). V lost 1 base and J 11 bases, leaving 12 bases between the germline ends. This CDR3 is 13 amino acids long. Germline lookup yields CDR1 LGHNA and CDR2 YSLEER. The CDR3 protein is CASSQGGRGKQFF. In DNA, the CDR3 is TGCGCCAGCAGCCAAGGGGGGCGGGGGAAGCAGTTCTTC.

This clone has a handful of counts. This rearrangement joins TRBV7-2 to TRBJ1-1; D remains ambiguous. The CDR3 extends over 14 amino acids. The V and J ends lost 5 bases and 0 bases respectively, with 10 bases between them. In germline, CDR1 is SGHTA, CDR2 FQGNSA. The CDR3 DNA reads TGTGCCAGCAGCAGGGAGTCCATGAACACTGAAGCTTTCTTT. Its translation is CASSRESMNTEAFF.

The chain uses TRBV28 and TRBJ1-4; 7 bases match TRBD1. Germline CDR1 and CDR2: MDHEN and SYDVKM. The CDR3 is 14 residues long. J lost 8 bases, V lost 6 bases, and 9 bases had no gene match. As DNA, the CDR3 is TGTGCCAGCAGGTCAACAGGGGAAGGGGAAAAACTGTTTTTT. Protein product: CASRSTGEGEKLFF.

This sequence joins TRBV4-1 and TRBJ1-1, with D possibly being TRBD1 (6 bases). Trimming removed 1 base from V and 4 bases from J, with 16 bases in between. The CDR3 sequence is 16 residues long. CDR1 MGHRA and CDR2 YSYEKL come from the germline V gene. The CDR3 sequence is CASSQGRLGQLTEAFF. The CDR3 DNA reads TGCGCCAGCAGCCAAGGCCGACTCGGACAGCTCACTGAAGCTTTCTTT.

The CDR3 coding sequence is TGTGCCAGCCCCTTAGCGGGGGGGAGGGAGCAGTTCTTC. Residues: CASPLAGGREQFF. The chain uses TRBV6-1 and TRBJ2-1; 11 bases are a match to TRBD2. CDR1 and CDR2 from the germline V gene are MNHNS and SASEGT. V was clipped by 8 bases and J by 10 bases; unmatched bases: 7. CDR3 size: 13 residues.

This chain links TRBV19 with TRBJ2-1; 13 bases map to TRBD2. Per the germline V gene, CDR1 is LNHDA and CDR2 is SQIVND (reference sequence). This CDR3 is 21 amino acids long. The V and J ends lost 9 bases and 7 bases, in that order; junction bases with no gene match: 27. The CDR3 nucleotides are TGTGCCAGACTAGGACTAGCGGGGGACACCGGCGGTTGGGTCATAGGTAATGAGCAGTTCTTC. This sequence encodes CARLGLAGDTGGWVIGNEQFF.

This clone was counted a few times. J is TRBJ2-3 and V is TRBV4-3; the D gene is possibly TRBD2 (5 bases). Trimming removed 0 bases from V and 5 bases from J, with 9 bases in between. This CDR3 contains 14 residues. The germline CDR1 and CDR2 sequences are LGHNA and YSLEER. The chain's CDR3 is CASSQDLGRDTQYF. The CDR3 nucleotides are TGCGCCAGCAGCCAAGATTTAGGGAGAGATACGCAGTATTTT.

This sequence joins TRBV6-6 and TRBJ1-1; D gene uncertain. CDR3 size: 13 residues. Trimming removed 4 bases from V and 1 base from J, with 7 bases in between. The germline V gene encodes CDR1 MNHNY and CDR2 SVGAGI (reference sequence). CDR3 coding DNA: TGTGCCAGCAGTTTTAAATGGAACACTGAAGCTTTCTTT. This translates into CASSFKWNTEAFF.

This rearrangement joins TRBV4-2 to TRBJ1-5; D possibly corresponds to TRBD1 (5 bases). The CDR3 is made up of 15 amino acids. The germline V and J ends were trimmed by 0 bases and 15 bases, with 21 bases remaining between them. CDR1 is LGHNA and CDR2 is YNFKEQ in the germline V gene. The CDR3 DNA is TGTGCCAGCAGCCAAGAGGGGGGGGACCACGGAAGTAGGCATTTT. This gives the protein CASSQEGGDHGSRHF.

This clone was picked up a small number of times. This chain links TRBV5-1 with TRBJ2-7; 11 positions agree with TRBD1. The CDR3 length is 16 residues. V gave up 4 bases and J gave up 3 bases; unmatched junction bases: 9. Per germline, CDR1 SGHRS and CDR2 YFSETQ. The CDR3 reads CASSPQGTGGIYEQYF. For the CDR3, the DNA is TGCGCCAGCAGCCCACAGGGGACAGGGGGTATCTACGAGCAGTACTTC.

This clone was seen only once. The chain is built from TRBV9 and TRBJ1-1; weak D call: TRBD1 (5 bases). Germline V gives CDR1 SGDLS, CDR2 YYNGEE. V was shortened by 0 bases and J by 5 bases, with 14 bases between the two germline ends. CDR3 size: 15 residues. CDR3 loop: CASSVGGRGMTEAFF. CDR3 nucleotide sequence: TGTGCCAGCAGCGTAGGAGGAAGGGGCATGACTGAAGCTTTCTTT. The full variable domain, its missing parts supplied by reference TRBV9 and TRBJ1-1, is DSGVTQTPKHLITATGQRVTLRCSPRSGDLSVYWYQQSLDQGLQFLIQYYNGEERAKGNILERFSAQQFPDLHSELNLSSLELGDSALYFCASSVGGRGMTEAFFGQGTRLTVV.

This chain joins TRBV7-6 and TRBJ2-7; 12 bases are shared with TRBD2. The CDR3 length is 18 residues. Germline loops: CDR1 SGHVS, CDR2 FNYEAQ. Germline trimming cut 6 bases from V and 4 bases from J; bases unmatched to any gene: 16. CDR3 in amino acids: CASSDRGTSGGPTYEQYF. In DNA form, the CDR3 reads TGTGCCAGCAGTGACAGGGGAACTAGCGGGGGGCCCACTTACGAGCAGTACTTC.